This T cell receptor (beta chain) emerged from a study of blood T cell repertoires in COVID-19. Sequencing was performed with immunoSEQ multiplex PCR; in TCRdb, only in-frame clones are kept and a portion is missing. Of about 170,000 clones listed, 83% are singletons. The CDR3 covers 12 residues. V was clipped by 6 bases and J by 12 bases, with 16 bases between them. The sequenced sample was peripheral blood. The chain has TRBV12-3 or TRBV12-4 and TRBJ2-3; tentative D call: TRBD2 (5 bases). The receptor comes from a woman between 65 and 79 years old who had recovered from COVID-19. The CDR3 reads CASSPPGSEQYF. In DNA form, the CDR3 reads TGTGCCAGCAGCCCCCCGGGAAGCGAACAGTATTTT.